This TCR beta chain was recorded in a study of response to subunit inactivated influenza vaccine. The CDR3 consists of 11 residues. Trimming left V 6 bases short and J 9 bases short, with 11 bases between. At least ten counts were recorded for this clonotype. One entry per CDR3 protein results from TCRdb running MiXCR on the RT-PCR reads. The table includes 400,000 to 650,000 distinct CDR3 sequences, roughly 7.6% detected once. This sequence was found in a man aged 45 to 70 who received an inactivated influenza vaccine. Source: PBMCs from blood, taken 23 months after vaccination. J is TRBJ1-1 and V is TRBV12-3 or TRBV12-4, with D possibly TRBD1 on 5 matching bases. CDR3: CASRDGGKAFF. In DNA form, the CDR3 reads TGTGCCAGCAGGGACGGGGGGAAAGCTTTCTTT.